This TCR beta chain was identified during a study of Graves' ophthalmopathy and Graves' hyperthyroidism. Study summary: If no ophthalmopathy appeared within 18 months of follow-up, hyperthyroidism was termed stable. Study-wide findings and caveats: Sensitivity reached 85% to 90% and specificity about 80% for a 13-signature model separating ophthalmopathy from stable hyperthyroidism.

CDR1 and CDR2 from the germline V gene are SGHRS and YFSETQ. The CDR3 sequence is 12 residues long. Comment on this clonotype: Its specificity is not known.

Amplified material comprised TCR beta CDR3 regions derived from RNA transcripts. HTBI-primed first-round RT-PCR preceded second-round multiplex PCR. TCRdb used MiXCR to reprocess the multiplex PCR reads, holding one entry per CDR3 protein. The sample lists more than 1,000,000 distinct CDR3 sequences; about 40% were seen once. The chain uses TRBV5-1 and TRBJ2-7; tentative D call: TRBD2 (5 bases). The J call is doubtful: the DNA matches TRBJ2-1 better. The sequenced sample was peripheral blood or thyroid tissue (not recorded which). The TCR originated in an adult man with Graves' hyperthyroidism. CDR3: CASSLRGWEQFF. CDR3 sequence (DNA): TGCGCCAGCAGCTTGCGGGGTTGGGAGCAGTTCTTC.